The sequence of this T cell receptor (beta chain) was determined in a study of blood T cells in healthy people across ages. Study observations and caveats: Nothing was known about donor CMV status, and this possibly confounded expanded clonotype changes.

This clonotype was counted at least ten times. The antigen remains unidentified. V gave up 4 bases and J gave up 2 bases; unmatched junction bases: 5. Germline V gene data show CDR1 as SGHRS and CDR2 as YFSETQ. The CDR3 sequence is 15 residues long. The second PCR ran roughly 7 to 12 cycles with a sample-barcoded 5' primer and J-beta primers. TCRdb independently ran MiXCR on the 5' RACE reads; one entry per CDR3 protein. The sample shows about 1,500,000 distinct CDR3 sequences, 28% of them seen only once. The clonotype was recovered from a woman in her twenties or thirties in good health. This rearrangement joins TRBV5-1 to TRBJ2-1; TRBD2 matches 8 bases. Sequencing was carried out using blood. CDR3 protein: CASSHDGGAYNEQFF. CDR3 in DNA: TGCGCCAGCAGCCACGACGGGGGGGCCTACAATGAGCAGTTCTTC.